One and the same sample provided the 28 T cell receptor beta chains below, sequenced in a study of T cells in Graves' hyperthyroidism and ophthalmopathy. Using RNA transcripts as the source, TCR beta CDR3 regions were amplified. Carried out on the TCR CDR3, a first-round RT-PCR used the HTBI primer set. TCRdb called the multiplex PCR reads again in MiXCR, with one record for every CDR3 protein. The sample has about 580,000 distinct CDR3 sequences, around 45% seen once. Sequenced input: peripheral blood or thyroid tissue (not recorded which). These receptors were taken from a woman under 30 with Graves' hyperthyroidism.

To note about this clonotype: A single base separates this from a much larger clone, so it may be a read error. The rearrangement joins TRBV7-2 to TRBJ1-4; 7 bases align to TRBD1. The germline V gene has CDR1 SGHTA and CDR2 FQGNSA. CDR3 length: 17 amino acids. CDR3 sequence: CASSQAQRGRSNEKPFF. In nucleotides, the CDR3 is TGTGCCAGCAGCCAAGCTCAAAGGGGGCGCAGCAACGAAAAACCGTTTTTT.

CDR3 sequence (DNA): TGTGCCAGCAGCTTAGGTCCTAGCGGCAGTTACAATGAGCAGTACTTC. It yields the protein CASSLGPSGSYNEQYF. V is TRBV7-2 and J is TRBJ2-7; TRBD2 matches 7 bases. CDR1 and CDR2 from the germline V gene are SGHTA and FQGNSA. The J segment lost 7 bases and the V segment lost 1 base, leaving 13 bases of the junction unmatched. The CDR3 is made up of 16 amino acids.

As DNA, the CDR3 is TGTGCCAGCAAACCTCTTGACGAAACAGATACGCAGTATTTT. Translated, it gives CASKPLDETDTQYF. This chain uses TRBV7-8 with TRBJ2-3; no clear D. Trimming left V 7 bases short and J 3 bases short, with 14 bases between. The germline V gene has CDR1 SGHVS and CDR2 FQNEAQ. This CDR3 spans 14 amino acids.

This clonotype was recorded at least ten times. The rearrangement links TRBV5-1 to TRBJ1-2; 8 bases map to TRBD1. The CDR3 totals 15 residues. CDR1 and CDR2 from the germline V gene are SGHRS and YFSETQ. With 0 bases clipped from V and 2 bases from J, the junction kept 3 bases outside the gene matches. The CDR3: CASSLAGGNNYGYTF. The CDR3 bases are TGCGCCAGCAGCTTGGCAGGGGGCAACAACTATGGCTACACCTTC.

The chain couples TRBV7-2 to TRBJ2-6; D gene ambiguous. Trimming took 1 base from V and 3 from J, leaving 7 bases between them. Germline V gives CDR1 SGHTA, CDR2 FQGNSA. This CDR3 spans 15 amino acids. The CDR3 loop is CASSLGQYGANVLTF. The CDR3, as DNA: TGTGCCAGCAGCTTAGGCCAGTATGGGGCCAACGTCCTGACTTTC.

The CDR3 reads CASSVVVSGDRRRLNTEAFF. The CDR3 DNA is TGTGCCAGCAGCGTAGTCGTCTCGGGGGACAGACGAAGGTTGAACACTGAAGCTTTCTTT. The chain has TRBV9 and TRBJ1-1; 7 bases fit TRBD1. Germline V gives CDR1 SGDLS, CDR2 YYNGEE. There are 20 residues in the CDR3. With V trimmed by 0 bases and J by 0 bases, 17 bases remained unmatched.

The chain couples TRBV7-9 to TRBJ1-5; no clear D gene. CDR3 length: 12 residues. Germline CDR1 SEHNR, CDR2 FQNEAQ (reference sequence). Trimming took off 9 bases at V and 14 bases at J, with 20 bases between the two ends. The CDR3 bases are TGTGCCAGTAGTCTGGTGGCCTACAATGAGCATTTT. Translation: CASSLVAYNEHF. Full variable domain (outside the CDR3, taken from reference TRBV7-9 and TRBJ1-5): DTGVSQNPRHKITKRGQNVTFRCDPISEHNRLYWYRQTLGQGPEFLTYFQNEAQLEKSRLLSDRFSAERPKGSFSTLEIQRTEQGDSAMYLCASSLVAYNEHFGDGTRLSIL.

In this sample, this clonotype turned up many times. The chain links TRBV24-1 to TRBJ2-7, with 7 bases that match TRBD1. The CDR3 has 13 residues. The V gene's germline CDR1 is KGHDR and CDR2 SFDVKD. V trimming: 10 bases; J trimming: 3 bases; junction bases outside the gene matches: 8. CDR3 bases: TGTGCCACGCAAGGGACAGAGATCTACGAGCAGTACTTC. Encoded protein: CATQGTEIYEQYF.

Ten or more counts support this clonotype. The J gene is TRBJ2-7, the V gene TRBV6-2 or TRBV6-3, with 8 bases fitting TRBD2. The CDR3 is 15 residues long. The germline V gene has CDR1 MNHEY and CDR2 SVGEGT. J gave up 1 base and V 7 bases, and 9 bases lay outside the gene matches. CDR3 protein: CASISQASGSYEQYF. CDR3 DNA sequence: TGTGCCAGCATCTCACAGGCTAGCGGGTCCTACGAGCAGTACTTC.

The chain has TRBV20-1 and TRBJ1-2; no firm D call. The CDR3 covers 11 residues. Trimming shortened V by 8 bases and J by 5 bases, and 12 bases separated the two germline ends. Germline assignment: CDR1 DFQATT and CDR2 SNEGSKA (reference sequence). The CDR3 is CSTKEGYGYTF. The CDR3 DNA follows: TGCAGTACTAAAGAAGGATATGGCTACACCTTC.

This clonotype was seen a handful of times. The CDR3 region has the DNA TGTGCCAGCAGCACCGGGGCTAACAATGAGCAGTTCTTC. It codes for CASSTGANNEQFF. This sequence joins TRBV7-2 and TRBJ2-1; D may correspond to TRBD1 or TRBD2 (5 bases each). The ends were cut back, 5 bases at V and 5 bases at J, with 10 bases in the middle. The CDR3 runs to 13 residues. In germline, CDR1 is SGHTA, CDR2 FQGNSA.

As to this clonotype: This could be a read error, since a much larger clone is one nucleotide away. The chain couples TRBV7-9 to TRBJ1-2; TRBD1 agrees at 8 bases. The V gene's germline CDR1 is SEHNR and CDR2 FQNEAQ (reference sequence). This CDR3 spans 16 amino acids. CDR3: CASSQKAGGPDYGYTF. DNA of the CDR3: TGCGCCAGCAGCCAAAAGGCAGGGGGCCCGGACTATGGCTACACCTTC. Variable domain in full (rest from reference TRBV7-9 and TRBJ1-2): DTGVSQNPRHKITKRGQNVTFRCDPISEHNRLYWYRQTLGQGPEFLTYFQNEAQLEKSRLLSDRFSAERPKGSFSTLEIQRTEQGDSAMYLCASSQKAGGPDYGYTFGSGTRLTVV.

The chain joins TRBV20-1 to TRBJ2-5, with 7 bases aligning to TRBD2. The V gene's germline CDR1 is DFQATT and CDR2 SNEGSKA (reference sequence). There are 14 residues in the CDR3. V lost 3 bases to trimming and J lost 4 bases; unmatched junction nucleotides: 8. CDR3 DNA sequence: TGCAGTGCTAGGGGGGGGAGAGGTGGAGAGACCCAGTACTTC. Translation gives CSARGGRGGETQYF.

Note on this clonotype: The junction shows a germline mismatch at one end, possibly a read error. This sequence joins TRBV20-1 and TRBJ1-1; D is undetermined. There are 11 residues in the CDR3. CDR1 is DFQATT and CDR2 is SNEGSKA in the germline V gene (reference sequence). CDR3 DNA: TGCAGTGCTTCTGTGAACACTGAGGCTTTCTTT. Its translation: CSASVNTEAFF.

This sequence joins TRBV6-1 and TRBJ2-7, with a tentative D call TRBD2 (5 bases). The length of the CDR3 is 13 residues. Germline assignment: CDR1 MNHNS and CDR2 SASEGT. The V and J ends lost 8 bases and 7 bases respectively, with 18 bases between them. The CDR3 DNA follows: TGTGCCAGCGCTAGAGGACTCGGTCGTGAGCAGTACTTC. Protein sequence: CASARGLGREQYF.

This clonotype showed up many times. The V gene is TRBV24-1, the J gene TRBJ2-5; TRBD1 agrees at 9 bases. Germline assignment: CDR1 KGHDR and CDR2 SFDVKD. The V gene end was trimmed by 3 bases and the J gene end by 4 bases; junction bases not matched to a gene: 5. The CDR3 spans 15 residues. The CDR3 DNA sequence: TGTGCCACCAGTGATCCCGGGACAGGGCCAGAGACCCAGTACTTC. It specifies CATSDPGTGPETQYF.

The chain combines TRBV20-1 with TRBJ2-1; 7 bases align to TRBD2. Trimming took 3 bases from V and 7 from J; bases not matched to a gene: 9. Per the germline V gene, CDR1 is DFQATT and CDR2 is SNEGSKA (reference sequence). The CDR3 has 14 amino acids. In DNA form, the CDR3 reads TGCAGTGCTAGTTACGCGGGAGTTCATAATGAGCAGTTCTTC. Translating it yields CSASYAGVHNEQFF.

This chain links TRBV7-6 with TRBJ1-2; D gene uncertain. Germline CDR1 SGHVS, CDR2 FNYEAQ. V was trimmed by 4 bases and J by 8 bases, leaving 14 bases between them. This CDR3 contains 13 residues. The CDR3 bases are TGTGCCAGCAGCTCTGGGAGGGAGCAGGGCTACACCTTC. Translating gives CASSSGREQGYTF.

The table lists this clonotype with many counts. The rearrangement joins TRBV25-1 to TRBJ2-7; TRBD2 might be the D (6 bases). Germline CDR1 MGHDK, CDR2 SYGVNS. Deletions cut 4 bases from V and 6 bases from J, with 13 bases between. The CDR3 totals 13 residues. The CDR3 nucleotides read TGTGCCAGCAGTGCAATGACTAGTTCCGAGCAGTACTTC. Encoded protein: CASSAMTSSEQYF.

This rearrangement joins TRBV24-1 to TRBJ2-7; D is unresolved. The CDR3 has 14 residues. Germline V gene lookup returns CDR1 KGHDR and CDR2 SFDVKD. Trimming removed 3 bases at V and 0 bases at J, with 8 bases between. CDR3 coding DNA: TGTGCCACCAGTGATGGCAGTCCCTCCTACGAGCAGTACTTC. Residues: CATSDGSPSYEQYF.

The table lists this clonotype with a few counts. The chain has TRBV27 and TRBJ2-7; 7 bases are shared with TRBD2. The CDR3 has 17 amino acids. Germline CDR1 is MNHEY and CDR2 is SMNVEV (reference sequence). Trimming cost V 5 bases and J 0 bases; bases outside gene matches: 13. The CDR3 DNA is TGTGCCAGCAGTCCCCCCCTAATGCGGGAGTCCTCCTACGAGCAGTACTTC. Its translation: CASSPPLMRESSYEQYF.

The gene calls are TRBV30 and TRBJ2-5; maybe TRBD1 (5 bases). This CDR3 comprises 14 residues. Deletions cut 1 base from V and 5 bases from J, with 14 bases between. Per germline, CDR1 GTSNPN and CDR2 SVGIG (reference sequence). The CDR3 protein is CAWSEMAGWETQYF. The CDR3 DNA reads TGTGCCTGGAGTGAGATGGCAGGGTGGGAGACCCAGTACTTC.

The rearrangement joins TRBV5-6 to TRBJ1-2; 7 bases align to TRBD1. J gave up 12 bases and V 4 bases, and 21 bases lay outside the gene matches. The CDR3 runs to 16 residues. Germline V lookup: CDR1 SGHDT, CDR2 YYEEEE. The CDR3: CASSLHRDSDYSGNTF. DNA of the CDR3: TGTGCCAGCAGCCTTCACCGGGACAGCGATTACTCTGGAAACACCTTC.

This clonotype was observed a handful of times. J is TRBJ1-5 and V is TRBV29-1, with 7 bases matching TRBD1. This CDR3 has 14 residues. The junction had 10 bases not matched to a gene; V was cut back by 7 bases and J by 4 bases. The germline V gene has CDR1 SQVTM and CDR2 ANQGSEA. CDR3 region: CSARQGSKNQPQHF. The CDR3 DNA is TGCAGCGCTAGACAGGGTAGTAAGAATCAGCCCCAGCATTTT.

This clonotype was recorded at least ten times. The chain carries TRBV7-2 and TRBJ2-7; D gene unclear. Per the germline V gene, CDR1 is SGHTA and CDR2 is FQGNSA. Trimming pared 4 bases from V and 6 bases from J, leaving 16 bases between. The length of the CDR3 is 14 residues. This CDR3 is CASSYSRGVGEQYF. CDR3 nucleotides: TGTGCCAGCAGCTACTCTAGAGGCGTCGGCGAGCAGTACTTC. Full variable domain (outside the CDR3, taken from reference TRBV7-2 and TRBJ2-7): GAGVSQSPSNKVTEKGKDVELRCDPISGHTALYWYRQSLGQGLEFLIYFQGNSAPDKSGLPSDRFSAERTGGSVSTLTIQRTQQEDSAVYLCASSYSRGVGEQYFGPGTRLTVT.

Notes on this clonotype: A much larger clone is a single base away; this may be a read error. The chain links TRBV12-5 to TRBJ1-5, with no clear D. The V end was cut by 1 base, the J end by 9 bases, with 4 bases between. The CDR3 loop spans 11 amino acids. Looked up from germline, CDR1 is LGHNT and CDR2 is FRNRAP. The CDR3, as DNA: TGTGCTAGTGGTTTGGCTCGGCCCCAGCATTTT. As protein: CASGLARPQHF.

In this sample, this clonotype turned up many times. V usage is TRBV5-1 and J usage is TRBJ2-7, with 12 nucleotides matching TRBD2. V trimming: 4 bases; J trimming: 7 bases; junction bases outside the gene matches: 12. The germline V gene encodes CDR1 SGHRS and CDR2 YFSETQ. The CDR3 loop spans 16 amino acids. DNA for the CDR3: TGCGCCAGCAGCAGAACCCCGGGACTAGCGGGCCAAGAGCAGTACTTC. Protein product: CASSRTPGLAGQEQYF.

This clonotype was observed at least ten times. This chain links TRBV6-1 with TRBJ1-5; TRBD1 agrees at 8 bases. The J segment lost 1 base and the V segment lost 4 bases, leaving 9 bases of the junction unmatched. CDR1 is MNHNS and CDR2 is SASEGT in the germline V gene. The CDR3 runs to 17 residues. The CDR3, as DNA: TGTGCCAGCAGTGTCCCCAGGGGGCCGCTAAGCAATCAGCCCCAGCATTTT. This sequence encodes CASSVPRGPLSNQPQHF.